Described below is a single TCR beta chain sequence and its context. Its recognized antigen is unknown. Per-base quality was not reported, and no clone a single base away is much larger than it. This sample is drawn from a study of cytomegalovirus exposure and HLA in healthy donors (dated by TCRdb to the late 2010s). In terms of the full investigation: In an earlier analysis of around 540 of the donors, approximately 260 Gb of sequence data and some 100 million unique TCR beta sequences from about 190 million T cells were reported. Because of strong linkage in the cohort, five DR-DQ haplotypes were treated as single units for association and clustering. In an earlier analysis of 587 of the donors, high-throughput TCR beta sequencing was used to judge whether each TCR beta V gene segment behaved as functional or pseudogenic. Alongside the repertoire data, information on donor age, sex, ethnicity and CMV serostatus was compiled. The study aimed to test whether cataloging public T cell receptors could reveal signatures of past pathogen exposure. Among the roughly 380 genotyped donors, roughly 80% belonged to the genetic ancestry cluster associated with self-reported Caucasian donors. In a later genetic analysis, genome-wide SNP genotypes for about 65% of the 666 donors were used, and that subset was treated as a discovery cohort. Rather than using new phenotypic data, the later analysis identified candidate immune exposures from TCR beta sequences and from how often those sequences occurred across donors. The study used immunosequencing to profile the T cell repertoires of approximately 630 subjects and linked those repertoires to cytomegalovirus serostatus. To predict cytomegalovirus infection status, the study combined high-throughput TCR immunosequencing, statistical association of individual TCRs with disease status, and machine learning. A separate validation cohort of approximately 130 different subjects was used in addition to the roughly 700-subject first cohort. A later analysis re-analyzed previously published TCR beta repertoires from several hundred donors and added high-resolution HLA genotyping to study TCR occurrence patterns. Roughly 300 gigabases of sequencing data and 91 million or so unique TCR sequences made up an early release that covered 500 to 700 HLA-typed donors. Among 398 genotyped donors of the cohort, an average of about 240,000 unique TCR beta nucleotide sequences were sequenced per donor, approximately 20% of them non-productive. The number of donors typed differed by locus, with 629-630 for A, B, C, DRB1 and DQB1, roughly 520 for DQA1, 600 to 610 for DPA1, and around 450 for DPB1. Class I and class II HLA loci were covered by the typing at four-digit resolution. Every discovery cohort repertoire had been produced on one sequencing platform. Overall study outcomes, separate from this receptor: The study gave a list of under 200 TCR beta chains associated with cytomegalovirus. The classifier was reported to diagnose cytomegalovirus status with high specificity and sensitivity in both the original and validation cohorts. According to a later genetic analysis, donors in an Asian-associated ancestry cluster had fewer N-insertions in productive TCRs than the approximately 630-donor mean. The earlier analysis of around 600 of the donors excluded roughly 16 rarely observed V segments, including chromosome 9 orphons, because counts were too low. A further reported finding was that TCR beta sequences accurately predicted the HLA-A and HLA-B alleles for most subjects in the first cohort. Assigning TCR associations to individual alleles was difficult when HLA alleles, especially DR and DQ, strongly co-occurred. It was suggested by the authors that the approach could potentially be generalized to other disease states and immunological phenotypes. A later analysis found that most CMV-associated TCR beta chains appeared HLA-restricted, with HLA associations seemingly driven largely by CMV exposure. The presence/absence analyses assumed that sequencing depth was roughly uniform across donors, and that assumption may not be true. Because HLA typing was unavailable for some donors at each locus, only the typed subset was used in association tests. A few of the identified cytomegalovirus-associated TCR beta chains were confirmed in vitro to be specific for cytomegalovirus antigens. V-gene and J-gene trimming of TCR beta chains was associated with a missense DCLRE1C variant in a later genetic analysis, and the association was replicated in an independent cohort. Some IMGT-functional V segments, including TRBV6-2 and TRBV6-3, could not be distinguished by the 87-base-pair reads and were therefore excluded. A later analysis reported that several top co-occurrence clusters appeared linked to parvovirus B19, influenza, CMV and Epstein-Barr virus. Compared with equally common non-associated chains, HLA-associated TCR beta chains in a later analysis were more clonally expanded and had lower generation probabilities. An earlier analysis of approximately 500 of the donors showed that most TCR beta V segments appeared in productive rearrangements either about 87% or about 30% of the time, which broadly matched IMGT annotations. In a later analysis, around 17,000 TCR beta sequences were associated with specific HLA alleles at a false discovery rate of 0.05. The cohort was sequenced for TCR beta chains only, and without alpha or paired-chain data the features that could be detected were limited. CMV serostatus was the only immune exposure information available for the cohort. A later analysis found that TCR association rates varied across HLA loci, with DRB1 alleles showing the most associated TCRs and HLA-C alleles the fewest. The sequencing pipeline was judged likely to have produced a cluster of highly shared sequence variants as a technical artifact. Linkage disequilibrium might explain the correlated functional status among segregating V segments, but an unknown experimental factor could not be ruled out. Across donors, most TCR sequences were observed very rarely, whereas some public TCRs were present in many individuals.

Via the germline V gene, CDR1 is LGHNA and CDR2 YNFKEQ. The CDR3 runs 18 residues from the cysteine to the phenylalanine. CDR3 DNA only is kept here, 54 bases in frame from base 1. V is clipped by 0 bases and J by 3 bases, and the sequence between their germline boundaries is 15 bases long. Library method: the immunoSEQ multiplex PCR assay. For the multiplex PCR, a mixture combining 60 forward primers for TCR Vbeta segments and 13 reverse primers for TCR Jbeta segments was used. Amplification of the CDR3 region of rearranged TCR beta genes was performed with a multiplex PCR assay on genomic DNA. On the Illumina HiSeq System, the amplified TCR beta libraries were sequenced as 87-base-pair reads. Processing in the source paper ran as follows. In a later analysis, some 80 million unique TCR beta chains were counted across the 690 or so repertoires, and some 10 million of these chains were shared by at least two donors. To remove PCR and sequencing errors, raw reads were error-corrected and collapsed into unique sequences using a nearest-neighbor algorithm that merged closely related sequences. To assign V, D and J gene segments, CDR3 sequences were aligned to IMGT reference sequences. For a sequence to be retained, at least a six-nucleotide match to both a V gene segment and a J gene segment was required. A rearrangement was called productive if the CDR3 had no stop codons and remained in frame with V and J, and every other rearrangement was called non-productive. CDR3 was defined according to IMGT convention as the region running from the second conserved V-encoded cysteine to the conserved J-encoded phenylalanine. Sequences without an unambiguous match to a single V gene segment were excluded from the earlier analysis of approximately 560 of the donors. In an earlier analysis of approximately 500 of the donors, a V segment was called functional when productive rearrangements were above 56.7%, and segregating when the standard deviation between donors exceeded 5%. A statistical classification framework was built for diagnosing cytomegalovirus status from the catalog of TCR beta chain sequences. In a later analysis, TCR nucleotide sequences were compared against IMGT/GENE-DB human TR gene sequences so that V and J genes could be assigned. The TCRdist pipeline was used in a later analysis to assign CDR3 sequences and most-parsimonious VDJ recombination scenarios. In a later analysis, every TCR beta chain was defined by the combination of its CDR3 amino acid sequence and its V-gene family, and reads without a unique V-gene family were dropped. To address suspected cross-contamination and a sequencing artifact, a later analysis removed approximately 600 highly shared, low-generation-probability nucleotide sequences. A later analysis calculated a clonal expansion index for each public chain from normalized within-repertoire ranks of inferred template counts. A later analysis computed generation probabilities with a VDJ recombination model fitted to out-of-frame rearrangements, and checked the results against IGoR. Hypergeometric tests were used in a later analysis to score TCR-TCR, TCR-HLA and TCR-CMV co-occurrence, with a repertoire-size bias correction applied to the TCR pairs. A later analysis estimated false discovery rates by permuting HLA or CMV assignments 20 times. In a later analysis, co-occurring TCRs were grouped using DBSCAN, with TCRdist sequence similarity added in when clustering inside HLA-allele-positive subsets. For co-occurrence clustering, repertoires with fewer than 30,000 or more than 120,000 public chains were excluded, along with 5 or 6 repertoires with anomalous nucleotide sharing. The clones in this table, taken by TCRdb from immuneACCESS, are in-frame only. Not every clone is retained; where verified, under half of the shortfall comes from an unresolved V gene, and the cause of the rest is unknown. D and trimming come from the DNA, and the V and J calls and clone size come from that table. The sample yields 100,000 or so clones; around 80% were counted once. The ten largest clones add up to about 3.1% of the sample.

The cohort comprised under 700 healthy bone marrow donors. All cohort members were sampled while nominally healthy, although unrecorded immune exposures were likely present. The donor tested CMV seronegative, placing the donor among the roughly 350 seronegative members of the cohort. Every donor gave a peripheral blood sample, and the peripheral blood mononuclear cells from that sample were used for TCR beta sequencing. Genomic DNA extraction from the blood cell samples was performed with the Qiagen DNeasy Blood Extraction Kit. The sequence joins TRBV4-2 to TRBJ1-6; TRBD1 is possibly the D segment (5 matching bases). The source material was PBMCs. The sequence was obtained from a woman aged 35 to 49 in good health and CMV-seronegative. This receptor has the CDR3 CASSQEDRKGLYNSPLHF. Here is the DNA: TGTGCCAGCAGCCAAGAGGATAGGAAGGGACTCTATAATTCACCCCTCCACTTT.